The sequence of this T cell receptor (beta chain) was determined in a study of PD-L1 blockade in urothelial cancer. Overall study context: The study started patients on atezolizumab in the mid-2010s, giving 1,200 mg intravenously every 3 weeks. The median number of T cells present in blood samples was approximately 130,000.

Trimming pared 8 bases from V and 8 bases from J, leaving 15 bases between. Per the germline V gene, CDR1 is DFQATT and CDR2 is SNEGSKA (reference sequence). The CDR3 covers 11 residues. Generated by immunoSEQ multiplex PCR, the TCRdb table keeps only in-frame clones and is missing some. The data hold about 41,000 clones, with roughly 84% observed a single time. Sample time point: peripheral blood 6 weeks after treatment start. A total of 1 to 8 samples per patient were collected pretreatment and on-treatment. The input for sequencing was PBMCs, taken around atezolizumab (anti-PD-L1) treatment. The sequence was obtained from a man between 65 and 85 years old with urothelial cancer. The rearrangement links TRBV20-1 to TRBJ1-1; D call uncertain. This chain's CDR3 is CSSSDTKEAFF. The CDR3, as DNA: TGCAGTTCCTCTGACACCAAAGAAGCTTTCTTT.